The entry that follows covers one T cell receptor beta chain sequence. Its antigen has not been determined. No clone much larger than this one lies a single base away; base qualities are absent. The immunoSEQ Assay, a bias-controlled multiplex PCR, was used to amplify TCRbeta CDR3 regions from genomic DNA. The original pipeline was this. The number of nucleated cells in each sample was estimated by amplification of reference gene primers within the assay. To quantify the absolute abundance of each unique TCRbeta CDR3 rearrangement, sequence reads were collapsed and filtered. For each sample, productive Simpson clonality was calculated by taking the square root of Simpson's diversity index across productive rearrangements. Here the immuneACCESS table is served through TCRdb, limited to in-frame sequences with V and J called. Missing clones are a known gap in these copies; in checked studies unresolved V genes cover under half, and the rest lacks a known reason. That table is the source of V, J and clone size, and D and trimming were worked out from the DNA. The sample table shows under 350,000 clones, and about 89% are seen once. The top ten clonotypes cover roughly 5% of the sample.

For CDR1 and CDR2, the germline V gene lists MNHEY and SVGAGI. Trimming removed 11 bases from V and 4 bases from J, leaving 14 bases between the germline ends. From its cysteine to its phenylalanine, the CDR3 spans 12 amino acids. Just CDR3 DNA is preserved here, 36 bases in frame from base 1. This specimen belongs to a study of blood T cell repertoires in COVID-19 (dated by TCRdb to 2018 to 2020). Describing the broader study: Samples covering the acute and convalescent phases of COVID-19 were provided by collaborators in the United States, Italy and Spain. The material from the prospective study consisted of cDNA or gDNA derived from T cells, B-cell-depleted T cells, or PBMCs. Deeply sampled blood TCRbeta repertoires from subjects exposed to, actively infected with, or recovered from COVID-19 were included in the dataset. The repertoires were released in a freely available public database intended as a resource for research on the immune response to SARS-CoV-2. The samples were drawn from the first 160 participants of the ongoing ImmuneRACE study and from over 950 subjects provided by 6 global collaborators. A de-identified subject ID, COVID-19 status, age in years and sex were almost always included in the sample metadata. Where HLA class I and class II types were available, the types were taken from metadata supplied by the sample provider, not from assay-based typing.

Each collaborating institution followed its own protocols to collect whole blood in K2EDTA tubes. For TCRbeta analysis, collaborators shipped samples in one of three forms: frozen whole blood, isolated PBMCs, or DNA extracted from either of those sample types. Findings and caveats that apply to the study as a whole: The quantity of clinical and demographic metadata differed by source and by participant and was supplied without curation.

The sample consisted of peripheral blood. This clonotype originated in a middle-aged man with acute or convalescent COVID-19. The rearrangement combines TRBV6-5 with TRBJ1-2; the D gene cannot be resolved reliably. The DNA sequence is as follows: TGTGCCGGGAGGAGGGATAGCTATGGCTACACCTTC. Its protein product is CAGRRDSYGYTF.